One sample yielded the 23 T cell receptor beta chains listed below, sequenced in a study of control samples from healthy donors and cancer patients. Sequenced by immunoSEQ multiplex PCR; TCRdb stores in-frame clones only, minus some. The sample has tens of thousands of clones; about 80% are singletons. The specimen sequenced was PBMCs. The receptors stem from a man aged 55-75 years with head and neck cancer.

The chain carries TRBV25-1 and TRBJ1-1, with D unclear. This CDR3 region has 16 residues. Germline values: CDR1 MGHDK, CDR2 SYGVNS. Deletions cut 7 bases from V and 1 base from J, with 19 bases between. The CDR3 loop reads CASIPDMGKANTEAFF. As DNA, the CDR3 is TGTGCCAGCATCCCTGACATGGGCAAGGCGAACACTGAAGCTTTCTTT.

The chain has TRBV4-1 and TRBJ2-1; D possibly corresponds to TRBD2 (5 bases). The germline V and J ends were trimmed by 3 bases and 0 bases, with 12 bases remaining between them. This CDR3 has 16 residues. Germline values: CDR1 MGHRA, CDR2 YSYEKL. The CDR3 here is CASSHQAGSSYNEQFF. In DNA form, the CDR3 reads TGCGCCAGCAGCCACCAGGCGGGCTCCTCCTACAATGAGCAGTTCTTC.

The chain has TRBV28 and TRBJ1-2; 8 bases agree with TRBD1. V shed 6 bases, J shed 6 bases, and the junction held 6 bases outside the gene matches. Germline assignment: CDR1 MDHEN and CDR2 SYDVKM. The CDR3 length is 13 residues. The CDR3: CASSFVRGHGYTF. In nucleotides, the CDR3 is TGTGCCAGCAGCTTCGTCAGGGGGCATGGCTACACCTTC.

This rearrangement joins TRBV25-1 to TRBJ2-7; D is possibly TRBD2 (7 bases). The CDR3 extends over 16 amino acids. Germline-derived CDR1 and CDR2 are MGHDK and SYGVNS. V was pared by 2 bases and J by 5 bases, with 19 bases between. CDR3 in amino acids: CASSEGTPDGGDEQYF. The CDR3 DNA reads TGTGCCAGCAGTGAAGGGACACCGGATGGGGGGGACGAGCAGTACTTC.

This chain connects TRBV2 to TRBJ1-6; D is undetermined. V was clipped by 6 bases and J by 11 bases, with 20 bases between them. This CDR3 has 15 residues. Germline assignment: CDR1 SNHLY and CDR2 FYNNEI. The CDR3 spells CASREDVGIGTPLHF. The CDR3 region has the DNA TGTGCCAGCAGAGAGGATGTCGGAATCGGGACACCCCTCCACTTT. Full variable domain (remainder filled in from reference TRBV2 and TRBJ1-6): EPEVTQTPSHQVTQMGQEVILRCVPISNHLYFYWYRQILGQKVEFLVSFYNNEISEKSEIFDDQFSVERPDGSNFTLKIRSTKLEDSAMYFCASREDVGIGTPLHFGNGTRLTVT.

The sample holds a few counts of this clone. V and J are TRBV19 and TRBJ1-5, with D perhaps matching TRBD1 (6 bases). The V gene lost 6 bases and the J gene lost 7 bases, with 16 bases spanning the gap. Looked up from germline, CDR1 is LNHDA and CDR2 is SQIVND (reference sequence). CDR3 size: 14 residues. The CDR3 here is CASRSRGIGQPQHF. As DNA, the CDR3 is TGTGCCAGTAGATCCAGGGGTATCGGACAGCCCCAGCATTTT.

The CDR3 bases are TGCAGTGCTAGAGGACAGGGGAAGCAGTACTTC. Its protein product is CSARGQGKQYF. The chain couples TRBV20-1 to TRBJ2-7, with 8 bases aligning to TRBD1. This CDR3 region has 11 residues. Losses at the gene ends were 1 base for V and 8 bases for J; bases not matched to a gene: 1. Germline loops: CDR1 DFQATT, CDR2 SNEGSKA (reference sequence).

The chain carries TRBV7-3 and TRBJ2-2, with TRBD2 identical over 7 bases. V lost 5 bases to trimming and J lost 4 bases; unmatched junction nucleotides: 7. Per germline, CDR1 SGHTA and CDR2 FQGTGA. The CDR3 covers 15 residues. For the CDR3, the DNA is TGTGCCAGCAGCCCCAGGGAGGGGTTCACCGGGGAGCTGTTTTTT. It translates to CASSPREGFTGELFF.

This clone was seen only once. Here the CDR3 reads CASRTGDADEKLFF. DNA of the CDR3: TGTGCCAGCAGGACAGGGGACGCCGATGAAAAACTGTTTTTT. The J gene is TRBJ1-4, the V gene TRBV6-5; TRBD1 matches 8 bases. With V trimmed by 6 bases and J by 6 bases, 6 bases remained unmatched. The CDR3 extends over 14 amino acids. CDR1 and CDR2 (germline): MNHEY, SVGAGI.

The rearrangement uses TRBV6-6 and TRBJ1-2; possible D gene TRBD1, 5 bases. The germline V and J ends were trimmed by 5 bases and 1 base, with 14 bases remaining between them. The germline gives CDR1 MNHNY, CDR2 SVGAGI (reference sequence). The CDR3 is 15 amino acids. CDR3 DNA: TGTGCCAGCAGTAATCCAGGGTCCATTAACTATGGCTACACCTTC. This gives the protein CASSNPGSINYGYTF.

The genes are TRBV5-5 and TRBJ2-2; D not certain. V dropped 0 bases and J dropped 0 bases, with 9 bases sitting between them. The CDR3 contains 16 residues. CDR1 is SGHKS and CDR2 is YYEKEE in the germline V gene (reference sequence). CDR3 residues: CASSLARMANTGELFF. The DNA of the CDR3 is TGTGCCAGCAGCTTGGCCAGGATGGCGAACACCGGGGAGCTGTTTTTT.

The V and J genes are TRBV5-1 and TRBJ1-5, with TRBD1 as a possible D gene (6 bases). The length of the CDR3 is 15 residues. V dropped 0 bases and J dropped 3 bases, with 10 bases sitting between them. CDR1 is SGHRS and CDR2 is YFSETQ in the germline V gene. The DNA for the CDR3 is TGCGCCAGCAGCTTGGGCCGGGGGGCCAATCAGCCCCAGCATTTT. Its translation: CASSLGRGANQPQHF.

The rearrangement links TRBV2 to TRBJ1-6; D gene uncertain. The V end lost 5 bases, the J end lost 9 bases, and 11 bases lay between the germline ends. CDR1 SNHLY and CDR2 FYNNEI come from the germline V gene. The CDR3 has 13 amino acids. CDR3: CASSWSEGSPLHF. The CDR3 region has the DNA TGTGCCAGCAGTTGGTCGGAAGGTTCACCCCTCCACTTT.

This rearrangement joins TRBV6-6 to TRBJ1-5; D gene ambiguous. This CDR3 spans 11 amino acids. From germline, CDR1 is MNHNY and CDR2 SVGAGI (reference sequence). V gave up 7 bases and J gave up 7 bases, with 8 bases separating them. The CDR3 here is CASNQDQPQHF. The DNA for the CDR3 is TGTGCCAGCAACCAGGACCAGCCCCAGCATTTT.

The gene calls are TRBV12-3 or TRBV12-4 and TRBJ2-3; a weak D match, TRBD2 (6 bases). Trimming stripped 3 bases from V and 5 bases from J, with 9 bases between. The CDR3 is 13 amino acids. CDR3 in amino acids: CASSFSGGDTQYF. The CDR3 DNA reads TGTGCCAGCAGTTTTTCCGGGGGAGATACGCAGTATTTT.

V is TRBV21-1 and J is TRBJ2-7; the tabulated D call, TRBD2, remains unverified against the DNA. TRBV21-1 corresponds to a pseudogene. This CDR3 region has 16 residues. The CDR3 DNA reads TGTGCCAGCAGCGGTCAACGACTAGCGGATTACTACGAGCAGTACTTC. Encoded protein: CASSGQRLADYYEQYF.

The chain combines TRBV5-4 with TRBJ2-3; possible D gene TRBD2, 6 bases. CDR1 is SGHNT, CDR2 YYREEE, per germline (reference sequence). There are 15 residues in the CDR3. V was cut by 4 bases and J by 0 bases, with 12 bases left in between. CDR3 in DNA: TGTGCCAGCAGCCTCACTAGCAGAAGCACAGATACGCAGTATTTT. Protein: CASSLTSRSTDTQYF.

The chain couples TRBV5-6 to TRBJ1-2; tentatively, D is TRBD1 (6 bases). The V gene lost 3 bases and the J gene lost 3 bases, with 15 bases spanning the gap. Germline loops: CDR1 SGHDT, CDR2 YYEEEE. The CDR3 has 15 residues. The CDR3 region has the DNA TGTGCCAGCAGCTGGCGGGACATTTTGCACTATGGCTACACCTTC. It encodes CASSWRDILHYGYTF.

V and J are TRBV2 and TRBJ2-1; TRBD2 is a possible D gene (6 bases). Germline lookup yields CDR1 SNHLY and CDR2 FYNNEI. The CDR3 totals 16 residues. V lost 6 bases to trimming and J lost 0 bases, with 15 bases between them. CDR3 DNA sequence: TGTGCCAGCAGGCTGCGGGGCGATAGCTCCTACAATGAGCAGTTCTTC. Translating it yields CASRLRGDSSYNEQFF.

The V call is TRBV14, the J call TRBJ2-1, with 8 bases identical to TRBD2. CDR1 and CDR2 (germline): SGHDN, FVKESK. The J segment lost 6 bases and the V segment lost 4 bases, leaving 5 bases of the junction unmatched. The CDR3 has 14 amino acids. The CDR3 DNA reads as TGTGCCAGCAGCCGGGCGGGAGGTAGCAATGAGCAGTTCTTC. The encoded protein is CASSRAGGSNEQFF.

The chain joins TRBV2 to TRBJ1-1, with D perhaps matching TRBD1 (5 bases). Germline V gives CDR1 SNHLY, CDR2 FYNNEI. V was pared by 6 bases and J by 1 base, with 9 bases between. The CDR3 covers 13 residues. The CDR3 reads CASRGHGNTEAFF. CDR3 DNA sequence: TGTGCCAGCAGGGGGCACGGGAACACTGAAGCTTTCTTT. Full variable domain (missing parts from reference TRBV2 and TRBJ1-1): EPEVTQTPSHQVTQMGQEVILRCVPISNHLYFYWYRQILGQKVEFLVSFYNNEISEKSEIFDDQFSVERPDGSNFTLKIRSTKLEDSAMYFCASRGHGNTEAFFGQGTRLTVV.

The rearrangement joins TRBV14 to TRBJ2-5; D is unclear. Trimming left V 1 base short and J 2 bases short, with 11 bases between. Germline V gives CDR1 SGHDN, CDR2 FVKESK. The CDR3 totals 15 residues. Written as DNA, the CDR3 is TGTGCCAGCAGCCAAGCGGGCAGTCTACAAGAGACCCAGTACTTC. This encodes CASSQAGSLQETQYF.

The rearrangement joins TRBV7-2 to TRBJ2-1; D gene ambiguous. The germline gives CDR1 SGHTA, CDR2 FQGNSA. Trimming took off 5 bases at V and 0 bases at J, with 11 bases between the two ends. The CDR3 is 15 amino acids. CDR3 protein: CASSLSASSYNEQFF. As DNA, the CDR3 is TGTGCCAGCAGCCTATCTGCTAGCTCCTACAATGAGCAGTTCTTC.